The TCR beta chain under discussion was sequenced for a study of regulatory T cells in long-lasting Graves disease. Stated time point: newly diagnosed GD, antithyroid drugs for less than 3 months. Scientists built the TCR library using RNA that was extracted from PBMCs. Researchers made TCR beta libraries by using iRepertoire HTBI primers and running Arm-PCR on CDR3 regions. MiXCR, run by TCRdb on the multiplex PCR reads, gives a single entry per CDR3 protein. The sample holds over 500,000 distinct CDR3 sequences, about 16% seen once. CDR1 is SQVTM and CDR2 is ANQGSEA in the germline V gene. The CDR3 has 14 residues. After removal of 8 bases from V and 0 bases from J, the junction contained 2 bases not matched to a gene. This same sample was also taken into another study, of T cells in Graves' hyperthyroidism and ophthalmopathy. This second study says: Most expanded thyroid clonotypes above 0.001 also appeared in blood.

The chain combines TRBV29-1 with TRBJ2-1, with TRBD2 matching over 12 bases. The TCR originated in a man aged 18 to 35 with Graves disease. The source was peripheral blood mononuclear cells (PBMCs), collected at new diagnosis, from a patient treated with antithyroid drugs. The CDR3 sequence is CSTSGRSSYNEQFF. In DNA, the CDR3 is TGCAGCACTAGCGGGAGGAGCTCCTACAATGAGCAGTTCTTC.